The 25 T cell receptor beta chains below were found in one sample sequenced in a study of CD8 T cells in Susac syndrome. Random hexamers served to reverse transcribe roughly 0.5 to 1 ug RNA. TCRdb reprocessed the immunoSEQ multiplex PCR reads via MiXCR and lists one record per CDR3 protein. The sample includes 110,000 or so distinct CDR3 sequences, 90% to 95% of them seen just once. The source material was CD4+ T cells from PBMCs. These receptors were taken from a human donor with multiple sclerosis.

The chain couples TRBV29-1 to TRBJ2-1; TRBD1 matches 7 bases. Germline values: CDR1 SQVTM, CDR2 ANQGSEA. Unmatched junction bases numbered 11, after V lost 8 bases and J lost 7 bases. The CDR3 is 13 residues long. CDR3 region: CSCIPYRGNEQFF. CDR3 bases: TGCAGCTGCATTCCCTACAGGGGTAATGAGCAGTTCTTC.

This clonotype has just one count. V and J are TRBV5-1 and TRBJ1-1; D gene ambiguous. Germline V gene sequence: CDR1 SGHRS, CDR2 YFSETQ. The CDR3 sequence is 17 residues long. V was pared by 0 bases and J by 1 base, with 16 bases between. In nucleotides, the CDR3 is TGCGCCAGCAGCTTGGCCCTGCAACCAGCCCAGAACACTGAAGCTTTCTTT. This sequence encodes CASSLALQPAQNTEAFF. The full variable domain, in which reference TRBV5-1 and TRBJ1-1 provide the parts outside the CDR3, is KAGVTQTPRYLIKTRGQQVTLSCSPISGHRSVSWYQQTPGQGLQFLFEYFSETQRNKGNFPGRFSGRQFSNSRSEMNVSTLELGDSALYLCASSLALQPAQNTEAFFGQGTRLTVV.

V and J are TRBV12-3 or TRBV12-4 and TRBJ2-2; D uncertain. The CDR3 runs to 14 residues. Trimming removed 2 bases from V and 6 bases from J, with 10 bases in between. CDR3 amino acids: CASSLSSGPGELFF. CDR3 DNA sequence: TGTGCCAGCAGTTTATCTAGTGGTCCCGGGGAGCTGTTTTTT.

This clonotype came up once. V is TRBV21-1 and J is TRBJ2-2; the table's D call TRBD1 went unverified against the DNA. TRBV21-1 has pseudogene status. The CDR3 loop spans 12 amino acids. The CDR3 loop is CASSRGIGELFF. The DNA of the CDR3 is TGTGCCAGCAGTAGGGGGATCGGGGAGCTGTTTTTT.

CDR3 DNA: TGCGCCAGCAGCTTGCACAGGGGCACAGATACGCAGCATTTT. Its translation is CASSLHRGTDTQHF. V and J are TRBV5-1 and TRBJ2-3, with 7 bases that match TRBD1. The DNA end is more similar to TRBJ1-5, so the J call may be wrong. This CDR3 is 14 amino acids long. Germline V CDR1 and CDR2: SGHRS, YFSETQ.

This chain links TRBV5-1 with TRBJ2-5; 8 bases map to TRBD2. The CDR3 sequence is 15 residues long. With V trimmed by 1 base and J by 3 bases, 5 bases remained unmatched. Germline loops: CDR1 SGHRS, CDR2 YFSETQ. The CDR3 DNA reads TGCGCCAGCAGCTTGTCCGTACTAGCGGAAGAGACCCAGTACTTC. Its translation: CASSLSVLAEETQYF.

The chain uses TRBV3-1 and TRBJ1-2; D not resolved. Trimming took off 1 base at V and 8 bases at J, with 20 bases between the two ends. This CDR3 is built from 16 residues. From germline, CDR1 is LGHDT and CDR2 YNNKEL (reference sequence). This CDR3 is CASSQGPPRGMEGYTF. The CDR3 region has the DNA TGTGCCAGCAGCCAAGGCCCCCCCCGGGGAATGGAGGGCTACACCTTC.

The chain combines TRBV7-2 with TRBJ2-5; possible D gene TRBD1, 6 bases. Germline CDR1 and CDR2: SGHTA and FQGNSA. V gave up 5 bases and J gave up 3 bases, with 10 bases separating them. CDR3 length equals 13 residues. The CDR3, as DNA: TGTGCCAGCAGCCGCGGACAGAAAGAGACCCAGTACTTC. Translating gives CASSRGQKETQYF.

The CDR3 region has the DNA TGTGCCAGCAGCCAGACGCTTCTGACCTACGAGCAGTACTTC. It translates to CASSQTLLTYEQYF. This chain connects TRBV16 to TRBJ2-7; D is unresolved. There are 14 residues in the CDR3. CDR1 is KGHSY and CDR2 is FQNENV in the germline V gene. V lost 3 bases and J 2 bases, leaving 11 bases between the germline ends.

CDR3 nucleotide sequence: TGCGCCAGCAGCGAGGGTTATAGCAATCAGCCCCAGCATTTT. It is translated as CASSEGYSNQPQHF. This chain joins TRBV5-1 and TRBJ1-5; D not certain. The CDR3 length is 14 residues. Trimming removed 4 bases from V and 0 bases from J, with 8 bases in between. The germline gives CDR1 SGHRS, CDR2 YFSETQ. Full variable domain (rest looked up from reference TRBV5-1 and TRBJ1-5): KAGVTQTPRYLIKTRGQQVTLSCSPISGHRSVSWYQQTPGQGLQFLFEYFSETQRNKGNFPGRFSGRQFSNSRSEMNVSTLELGDSALYLCASSEGYSNQPQHFGDGTRLSIL.

This chain uses TRBV20-1 with TRBJ2-7, with 10 bases that match TRBD1. The CDR3 spans 13 residues. In germline, CDR1 is DFQATT, CDR2 SNEGSKA (reference sequence). Trimming removed 5 bases from V and 2 bases from J; junction bases left unmatched: 3. CDR3 in amino acids: CSADRGPAYEQYF. CDR3 bases: TGCAGTGCTGACAGGGGGCCCGCCTACGAGCAGTACTTC.

This chain links TRBV12-3 or TRBV12-4 with TRBJ1-1; D gene ambiguous. The CDR3 spans 13 residues. V was clipped by 3 bases and J by 1 base, with 6 bases between them. The CDR3 DNA follows: TGTGCCAGCAGTTTTATCGAGAACACTGAAGCTTTCTTT. It specifies CASSFIENTEAFF.

J is TRBJ1-1 and V is TRBV20-1; D gene unclear. V lost 5 bases and J lost 6, with 10 bases in between. CDR1 DFQATT and CDR2 SNEGSKA come from the germline V gene (reference sequence). The CDR3 is 11 residues long. The CDR3 region has the DNA TGCAGTGCTCCGAGGTTCGCTGAAGCTTTCTTT. Encoded protein: CSAPRFAEAFF.

The V gene is TRBV11-2, the J gene TRBJ1-5, with unresolved D. The CDR3 runs 15 residues. Germline CDR1 is SGHAT and CDR2 is FQNNGV. The V and J ends lost 3 bases and 3 bases respectively, with 12 bases between them. The DNA for the CDR3 is TGTGCCAGCAGCTTGTCCTTCAGCTCCAATCAGCCCCAGCATTTT. It specifies CASSLSFSSNQPQHF.

The rearrangement joins TRBV9 to TRBJ1-2, with a weak D call TRBD1 (5 bases). There are 12 residues in the CDR3. Germline V gene lookup returns CDR1 SGDLS and CDR2 YYNGEE. V was clipped by 4 bases and J by 7 bases, with 11 bases between them. For the CDR3, the DNA is TGTGCCAGCAGCCCCTCAGGGTCTGGCTACACCTTC. Translation gives CASSPSGSGYTF.

V usage is TRBV3-1 and J usage is TRBJ2-2; TRBD2 matches at 11 bases. With 1 base clipped from V and 7 bases from J, the junction kept 2 bases outside the gene matches. CDR3 length: 15 residues. Germline CDR1 reads LGHDT; CDR2 reads YNNKEL (reference sequence). The CDR3 coding sequence is TGTGCCAGCAGCCAAGCGGGACTAGCGGTCGGGGAGCTGTTTTTT. This encodes CASSQAGLAVGELFF. Supplemented by reference TRBV3-1 and TRBJ2-2, the full variable domain reads DTAVSQTPKYLVTQMGNDKSIKCEQNLGHDTMYWYKQDSKKFLKIMFSYNNKELIINETVPNRFSPKSPDKAHLNLHINSLELGDSAVYFCASSQAGLAVGELFFGEGSRLTVL.

The chain uses TRBV7-2 and TRBJ2-1, with D perhaps matching TRBD1 (7 bases). Trimming shortened V by 5 bases and J by 0 bases, and 14 bases separated the two germline ends. Germline CDR1 and CDR2: SGHTA and FQGNSA. This CDR3 has 16 residues. The DNA for the CDR3 is TGTGCCAGCAGCAGCCAGGGGGGACGCTCCTACAATGAGCAGTTCTTC. Amino acids: CASSSQGGRSYNEQFF.

The chain uses TRBV4-3 and TRBJ1-2; the D gene is possibly TRBD1 (6 bases). The germline V gene encodes CDR1 LGHNA and CDR2 YSLEER. The length of the CDR3 is 16 residues. The germline V and J ends were trimmed by 4 bases and 8 bases, with 23 bases remaining between them. CDR3 nucleotide sequence: TGCGCCAGCAGCCTCGGAGCGACAGGCGGGCAAAGGGGCTACACCTTC. Encoded protein: CASSLGATGGQRGYTF.

The CDR3 sequence is CAWSVGWDTEAFF. The CDR3 coding sequence is TGTGCCTGGAGTGTAGGTTGGGACACTGAAGCTTTCTTT. This sequence joins TRBV30 and TRBJ1-1, with D uncertain. V was trimmed by 0 bases and J by 3 bases, leaving 8 bases between them. The CDR3 runs 13 residues. The germline gives CDR1 GTSNPN, CDR2 SVGIG (reference sequence).

V usage is TRBV4-1 and J usage is TRBJ1-4; no definite D call. CDR3 length equals 17 residues. Germline V gene sequence: CDR1 MGHRA, CDR2 YSYEKL. Trimming shortened V by 1 base and J by 0 bases, and 12 bases separated the two germline ends. CDR3 amino acids: CASSQGKAFATNEKLFF. Written as DNA, the CDR3 is TGCGCCAGCAGCCAAGGGAAAGCTTTTGCAACTAATGAAAAACTGTTTTTT.

This chain links TRBV5-6 with TRBJ2-3; D is uncertain. The germline V gene has CDR1 SGHDT and CDR2 YYEEEE. With 0 bases removed from V and 0 bases from J, the gap between germline ends came to 5 bases. The CDR3 totals 14 residues. The CDR3 is CASSLEISTDTQYF. The CDR3, as DNA: TGTGCCAGCAGCTTGGAAATCAGCACAGATACGCAGTATTTT.

The V and J genes are TRBV5-8 and TRBJ2-2; 7 bases map to TRBD2. V lost 3 bases and J lost 2; bases outside the gene matches: 7. This CDR3 contains 16 residues. Per the germline V gene, CDR1 is SGHTS and CDR2 is YDEGEE. The CDR3, as DNA: TGTGCCAGCAGCTCAGGCAGGACTAGTAACACCGGGGAGCTGTTTTTT. Translation gives CASSSGRTSNTGELFF.

The gene calls are TRBV19 and TRBJ2-2; no firm D call. The CDR3 consists of 13 residues. V was shortened by 3 bases and J by 5 bases, with 7 bases between the two germline ends. Germline values: CDR1 LNHDA, CDR2 SQIVND (reference sequence). CDR3 loop: CASSMGETGELFF. In DNA form, the CDR3 reads TGTGCCAGTAGTATGGGCGAAACCGGGGAGCTGTTTTTT.

The gene calls are TRBV6-5 and TRBJ2-5; D might be TRBD1 or TRBD2, each matching 5 bases. This CDR3 has 13 amino acids. CDR1 and CDR2 from the germline V gene are MNHEY and SVGAGI. V gave up 0 bases and J gave up 5 bases, with 7 bases separating them. Here the CDR3 reads CASSYSGVETQYF. The CDR3 region has the DNA TGTGCCAGCAGTTACTCGGGGGTCGAGACCCAGTACTTC.

The chain uses TRBV4-1 and TRBJ2-7; 8 bases align to TRBD1. The CDR3 totals 17 residues. Germline V gives CDR1 MGHRA, CDR2 YSYEKL. V trimming: 4 bases; J trimming: 1 base; junction bases outside the gene matches: 12. CDR3 sequence (DNA): TGCGCCAGCAGCCTCCCTGTAGGCGGACAGGGATCCTACGAGCAGTACTTC. It yields the protein CASSLPVGGQGSYEQYF.